This TCR beta chain comes out of a study of cytomegalovirus exposure and HLA in healthy donors. Across the study: From donors who were HLA-typed, an early data release held 81 million or so unique TCRs.

The CDR3 runs 13 residues. Germline assignment: CDR1 LNHDA and CDR2 SQIVND (reference sequence). V lost 5 bases to trimming and J lost 7 bases, with 14 bases between them. Concerning this clone: Its antigen is as yet unknown.

Findings and limits, study-wide: The authors later found HLA-associated TCR beta chains more clonally expanded than equally common others. According to the study, roughly 160 TCR beta chains were cytomegalovirus-associated.

Both 60 Vbeta primers and 13 Jbeta primers went into the PCR. In the source study's methods: Unique TCR beta chains numbered about 72 million in a later analysis, with about 11 million shared. Method: immunoSEQ multiplex PCR; TCRdb's copy keeps in-frame clones and lacks some. The V and J calls and clone size come from that table; D and trimming were worked out from the DNA. The data hold 150,000 to 200,000 clones, with around four fifths observed a single time. This chain links TRBV19 with TRBJ1-2, with a weak D call TRBD1 (6 bases). The TCR was taken from a male donor in good health and CMV-seronegative. Input material: PBMCs. CDR3 nucleotide sequence: TGTGCCAGTAGTCTAGGACAGTTCGGTGGCTACACCTTC. Protein product: CASSLGQFGGYTF.